The 22 T cell receptor beta chains in this list originate from one sample, sequenced in a study of cytomegalovirus exposure and HLA in healthy donors. PCR used 60 Vbeta primers and 13 Jbeta primers. Data came from immunoSEQ multiplex PCR; TCRdb stores just in-frame clones and leaves some out. The data show around 150,000 clones, approximately 80% seen once. What was sequenced was PBMCs. The receptors stem from a male donor in good health and CMV-seronegative.

V usage is TRBV5-1 and J usage is TRBJ2-2, with 7 bases identical to TRBD1. The CDR3 length is 14 residues. V gave up 7 bases and J gave up 5 bases; unmatched junction bases: 8. Germline CDR1 reads SGHRS; CDR2 reads YFSETQ. CDR3 amino acids: CASERTGVTGELFF. The CDR3 DNA reads as TGCGCCAGCGAGCGGACAGGCGTAACCGGGGAGCTGTTTTTT.

The V and J genes are TRBV14 and TRBJ2-5, with 16 bases lining up with TRBD2. The CDR3 contains 18 residues. V lost 3 bases, J lost 1 base, and 5 bases stayed unmatched. Germline CDR1 SGHDN, CDR2 FVKESK. The DNA of the CDR3 is TGTGCCAGCAGCCACCCGGGACTAGCGGGAGGGGGCCAAGAGACCCAGTACTTC. This encodes CASSHPGLAGGGQETQYF.

The genes are TRBV5-6 and TRBJ2-2, with no clear D. Germline lookup yields CDR1 SGHDT and CDR2 YYEEEE. The CDR3 length is 16 residues. V was clipped by 4 bases and J by 6 bases, with 19 bases between them. The CDR3 sequence is CASSLTGQISAGELFF. DNA for the CDR3: TGTGCCAGCAGCCTGACGGGTCAGATCTCCGCCGGGGAGCTGTTTTTT. Full variable domain (outside the CDR3, taken from reference TRBV5-6 and TRBJ2-2): DAGVTQSPTHLIKTRGQQVTLRCSPKSGHDTVSWYQQALGQGPQFIFQYYEEEERQRGNFPDRFSGHQFPNYSSELNVNALLLGDSALYLCASSLTGQISAGELFFGEGSRLTVL.

The chain has TRBV15 and TRBJ2-5; TRBD2 matches at 7 bases. Per the germline V gene, CDR1 is LNHNV and CDR2 is YYDKDF (reference sequence). The V segment lost 2 bases and the J segment 7 bases; nucleotides outside the gene matches: 16. This CDR3 has 17 residues. CDR3 protein: CATSRTTSASLGGTQYF. The DNA of the CDR3 is TGTGCCACCAGCAGAACCACTAGCGCCTCTCTAGGAGGGACCCAGTACTTC.

The rearrangement uses TRBV5-1 and TRBJ1-2, with a tentative D call TRBD1 (5 bases). There are 16 residues in the CDR3. V was pared by 2 bases and J by 0 bases, with 14 bases between. Looked up from germline, CDR1 is SGHRS and CDR2 is YFSETQ. CDR3 protein: CASSFRAGSPNYGYTF. The CDR3 DNA reads TGCGCCAGCAGCTTCCGGGCAGGGTCGCCTAACTATGGCTACACCTTC.

The chain links TRBV11-3 to TRBJ2-1; TRBD2 agrees at 11 bases. The junction had 6 bases not matched to a gene; V was cut back by 0 bases and J by 2 bases. The CDR3 has 18 residues. Per germline, CDR1 SGHNT and CDR2 YENEEA. CDR3 in DNA: TGTGCCAGCAGCTTAGATCGGGGGACTAGCGGAGCCTACAATGAGCAGTTCTTC. Protein sequence: CASSLDRGTSGAYNEQFF. The complete variable domain, with remaining parts taken from reference TRBV11-3 and TRBJ2-1, reads EAGVVQSPRYKIIEKKQPVAFWCNPISGHNTLYWYLQNLGQGPELLIRYENEEAVDDSQLPKDRFSAERLKGVDSTLKIQPAELGDSAVYLCASSLDRGTSGAYNEQFFGPGTRLTVL.

This chain links TRBV28 with TRBJ1-2; D may be TRBD1 (6 bases). The CDR3 is made up of 13 amino acids. The V and J ends lost 2 bases and 5 bases respectively, with 9 bases between them. CDR1 is MDHEN, CDR2 SYDVKM, per germline. The CDR3 loop reads CASSLHRVYGYTF. The CDR3 nucleotides are TGTGCCAGCAGTTTACACAGGGTTTATGGCTACACCTTC.

The chain carries TRBV27 and TRBJ1-5; possible D gene TRBD1, 5 bases. V was clipped by 7 bases and J by 0 bases, with 10 bases between them. The CDR3 is 14 amino acids. The germline V gene encodes CDR1 MNHEY and CDR2 SMNVEV (reference sequence). The CDR3 sequence is CASNPGGSNQPQHF. In DNA, the CDR3 is TGTGCCAGCAACCCCGGGGGTAGCAATCAGCCCCAGCATTTT.

This clone was counted a few times. V gene TRBV10-3 combines with J gene TRBJ2-7; 7 nucleotides match TRBD1. This CDR3 is built from 15 residues. In germline, CDR1 is ENHRY, CDR2 SYGVKD. V lost 2 bases to trimming and J lost 6 bases; unmatched junction nucleotides: 10. The CDR3, as DNA: TGTGCCATCAGTGAGGGAACAGGGGCGGCAATCGAGCAGTACTTC. It yields the protein CAISEGTGAAIEQYF.

The V and J genes are TRBV5-4 and TRBJ2-1; 7 bases agree with TRBD1. This CDR3 has 15 residues. V shed 6 bases, J shed 5 bases, and the junction held 11 bases outside the gene matches. CDR1 is SGHNT and CDR2 is YYREEE in the germline V gene (reference sequence). This CDR3 reads CASNTQGVGHNEQFF. DNA for the CDR3: TGTGCCAGCAACACTCAGGGGGTGGGACACAATGAGCAGTTCTTC.

The J gene is TRBJ1-1, the V gene TRBV2; maybe TRBD1 (6 bases). Per the germline V gene, CDR1 is SNHLY and CDR2 is FYNNEI. Trimming took 4 bases from V and 0 from J, leaving 9 bases between them. There are 14 residues in the CDR3. CDR3 nucleotides: TGTGCCAGCAGTGCGGACAGACTGAACACTGAAGCTTTCTTT. The encoded protein is CASSADRLNTEAFF.

J is TRBJ2-5 and V is TRBV7-3, with 7 bases lining up with TRBD1. Looked up from germline, CDR1 is SGHTA and CDR2 is FQGTGA. The CDR3 has 14 amino acids. V trimming: 5 bases; J trimming: 6 bases; junction bases outside the gene matches: 9. CDR3: CASSLDRVGKTQYF. As DNA, the CDR3 is TGTGCCAGCAGCCTAGACAGGGTAGGAAAGACCCAGTACTTC. The complete variable domain, with remaining parts taken from reference TRBV7-3 and TRBJ2-5, reads GAGVSQTPSNKVTEKGKYVELRCDPISGHTALYWYRQSLGQGPEFLIYFQGTGAADDSGLPNDRFFAVRPEGSVSTLKIQRTERGDSAVYLCASSLDRVGKTQYFGPGTRLLVL.

The chain uses TRBV5-5 and TRBJ2-7; possibly TRBD1 for D (5 bases). CDR1 and CDR2 (germline): SGHKS, YYEKEE (reference sequence). Trimming took off 1 base at V and 6 bases at J, with 20 bases between the two ends. This CDR3 comprises 16 residues. The CDR3 region is CASSLPGSTRLAEQYF. CDR3 DNA: TGTGCCAGCAGCTTGCCAGGGTCAACCCGTCTGGCCGAGCAGTACTTC.

The CDR3 nucleotides are TGTGCCTGGGCTAGCGGGGGGACTAGCACAGATACGCAGTATTTT. Protein: CAWASGGTSTDTQYF. The chain is built from TRBV5-4 and TRBJ2-3, with 11 bases matching TRBD2. CDR1 and CDR2 from the germline V gene are SGHNT and YYREEE (reference sequence). V shed 10 bases and J 0 bases; nucleotides not matched to a gene: 7. The CDR3 sequence is 15 residues long. Combining the CDR3 with reference TRBV5-4 and TRBJ2-3 gives the whole variable domain ETGVTQSPTHLIKTRGQQVTLRCSSQSGHNTVSWYQQALGQGPQFIFQYYREEENGRGNFPPRFSGLQFPNYSSELNVNALELDDSALYLCAWASGGTSTDTQYFGPGTRLTVL.

This clone was observed a handful of times. The chain employs TRBV9 and TRBJ2-1; 8 bases are shared with TRBD2. This CDR3 contains 16 residues. CDR1 and CDR2 from the germline V gene are SGDLS and YYNGEE. Unmatched junction bases numbered 6, after V lost 0 bases and J lost 4 bases. This chain's CDR3 is CASSVDAASGYNEQFF. DNA of the CDR3: TGTGCCAGCAGCGTAGATGCGGCTAGCGGGTACAATGAGCAGTTCTTC.

The V call is TRBV27, the J call TRBJ2-1; 10 bases agree with TRBD1. The CDR3 extends over 14 amino acids. The V segment lost 8 bases and the J segment 3 bases; nucleotides outside the gene matches: 4. Germline lookup yields CDR1 MNHEY and CDR2 SMNVEV (reference sequence). The CDR3 spells CASSDRGLYNEQFF. The CDR3 DNA is TGTGCCAGCTCCGACAGGGGGCTCTACAATGAGCAGTTCTTC.

V gene TRBV4-3 combines with J gene TRBJ1-2, with D perhaps matching TRBD1 (6 bases). CDR3 length: 15 residues. V was trimmed by 3 bases and J by 4 bases, leaving 15 bases between them. CDR1 and CDR2 (germline): LGHNA, YSLEER. CDR3 loop: CASSQETGRAYGYTF. The CDR3 nucleotides read TGCGCCAGCAGCCAGGAAACAGGGCGGGCCTATGGCTACACCTTC.

The chain's CDR3 is CASSPRGLANEKLFF. The CDR3 nucleotides are TGTGCCAGCAGTCCCCGGGGGTTGGCTAATGAAAAACTGTTTTTT. The chain carries TRBV28 and TRBJ1-4, with a tentative D call TRBD1 (5 bases). The germline V gene encodes CDR1 MDHEN and CDR2 SYDVKM. The ends were cut back, 5 bases at V and 3 bases at J, with 13 bases in the middle. The CDR3 covers 15 residues. Variable domain in full (rest from reference TRBV28 and TRBJ1-4): DVKVTQSSRYLVKRTGEKVFLECVQDMDHENMFWYRQDPGLGLRLIYFSYDVKMKEKGDIPEGYSVSREKKERFSLILESASTNQTSMYLCASSPRGLANEKLFFGSGTQLSVL.

The genes are TRBV15 and TRBJ1-2; 10 bases map to TRBD1. The CDR3 is made up of 16 amino acids. J was trimmed by 4 bases and V by 1 base; bases with no gene match: 6. Germline V gene data show CDR1 as LNHNV and CDR2 as YYDKDF (reference sequence). The CDR3 DNA sequence: TGTGCCACCAGCAGAGCCGGGACAGGGGACCGCTATGGCTACACCTTC. As protein: CATSRAGTGDRYGYTF.

CDR3 nucleotides: TGTGCCTGGAGTGGCGGGAGCTACAATGAGCAGTTCTTC. Protein product: CAWSGGSYNEQFF. The chain is built from TRBV30 and TRBJ2-1; 7 nucleotides line up with TRBD2. J gave up 3 bases and V 1 base, and 0 bases lay outside the gene matches. CDR1 and CDR2 (germline): GTSNPN, SVGIG (reference sequence). This CDR3 region has 13 residues.

The chain is built from TRBV4-1 and TRBJ2-6; no clear D gene. V was cut by 3 bases and J by 2 bases, with 8 bases left in between. The CDR3 runs to 15 residues. From germline, CDR1 is MGHRA and CDR2 YSYEKL. This chain's CDR3 is CASSHPQTGANVLTF. In nucleotides, the CDR3 is TGCGCCAGCAGCCATCCCCAAACTGGGGCCAACGTCCTGACTTTC.

The chain has TRBV2 and TRBJ1-2, with a weak D call TRBD1 (6 bases). CDR3 size: 15 residues. V lost 4 bases and J lost 1, with 13 bases in between. Germline CDR1 is SNHLY and CDR2 is FYNNEI. DNA of the CDR3: TGTGCCAGCAGTGTAAGAGGACAGATTAACTATGGCTACACCTTC. This codes for CASSVRGQINYGYTF. The whole variable domain, remainder taken from reference TRBV2 and TRBJ1-2, is EPEVTQTPSHQVTQMGQEVILRCVPISNHLYFYWYRQILGQKVEFLVSFYNNEISEKSEIFDDQFSVERPDGSNFTLKIRSTKLEDSAMYFCASSVRGQINYGYTFGSGTRLTVV.